The entry that follows covers one T cell receptor (beta chain) sequence. As yet, its antigen is unknown. The PCR employed 60 Vbeta primers together with 13 Jbeta primers. Method: immunoSEQ multiplex PCR; TCRdb's copy keeps in-frame clones and lacks some. The sample has tens of thousands of clones, and its top ten clones hold less than 4.5%. Trimming pared 1 base from V and 9 bases from J, leaving 22 bases between. CDR1 SGHVS and CDR2 FNYEAQ come from the germline V gene. CDR3 length: 16 amino acids. These data come from a study of cytomegalovirus exposure and HLA in healthy donors. Study observations and caveats: Later analysis demonstrated an association between a missense DCLRE1C variant and TCR beta V- and J-gene trimming.

The receptor was isolated from a male donor in good health and CMV-seronegative. V usage is TRBV7-6 and J usage is TRBJ2-7; weak D call: TRBD2 (5 bases). The material sequenced was PBMCs. The chain's CDR3 is CASSLVRGTHVEGQYF. In nucleotides, the CDR3 is TGTGCCAGCAGCTTAGTACGGGGTACCCATGTTGAGGGGCAGTACTTC.